These 4 T cell receptor beta chains came from one sample sequenced in a study of blood T cell repertoires in COVID-19 (dated by TCRdb to about 2020). Receptors were amplified or captured by the immunoSEQ multiplex PCR assay. TCRdb carries this immuneACCESS record with in-frame sequences only. Its versions omit some clonotypes, under half of them owing to an unresolved V gene in the studies checked, with the rest unexplained. The sample profile shows 40,000 or so clones; around four fifths of them were found once. In total, the top ten clones hold 5.4% of the sample. Material for sequencing was peripheral blood. The receptors here all came from a man aged 45 to 65 with active COVID-19.

Relative to its sample, this clone is medium-sized. The V and J genes are TRBV28 and TRBJ1-2; perhaps TRBD1 as D (6 bases). The V end was cut by 4 bases, the J end by 8 bases, with 14 bases between. Looked up from germline, CDR1 is MDHEN and CDR2 is SYDVKM. There are 13 residues in the CDR3. The CDR3 protein is CASSSLQGHGYTF. In DNA form, the CDR3 reads TGTGCCAGCAGTTCTCTACAGGGCCACGGCTACACCTTC.

The V and J genes are TRBV6-5 and TRBJ1-1, with D perhaps TRBD1 (6 bases). Trimming stripped 4 bases from V and 6 bases from J, with 18 bases between. Germline V lookup: CDR1 MNHEY, CDR2 SVGAGI. This CDR3 contains 15 residues. The DNA of the CDR3 is TGTGCCAGCAGTTTCACAGGGAGTACGGTCGCTGAAGCTTTCTTT. This codes for CASSFTGSTVAEAFF.

This clone has more than one count but fewer than ten. The rearrangement links TRBV10-3 to TRBJ2-2, with 14 bases lining up with TRBD2. Germline CDR1 ENHRY, CDR2 SYGVKD. J lost 7 bases, V lost 8 bases, and 12 bases had no gene match. The CDR3 consists of 17 residues. The CDR3 region has the DNA TGTGCCATCCCATCGCCCGGGACTAGCGGGGGTAACGGGGAGCTGTTTTTT. It specifies CAIPSPGTSGGNGELFF.

V and J are TRBV18 and TRBJ2-7, with D possibly TRBD1 on 5 matching bases. Trimming removed 6 bases at V and 4 bases at J, with 16 bases between. The CDR3 is made up of 14 amino acids. Germline CDR1 KGHSH, CDR2 LQKENI. The CDR3 loop reads CASSPTRVGYEQYF. The DNA for the CDR3 is TGTGCCAGCTCTCCGACCAGGGTGGGGTACGAGCAGTACTTC.